This TCR beta chain was sequenced during a study of vaccination and CD4 T cells after COVID-19. Study in general: A positive SARS-CoV-2 nasal swab PCR result was recorded for each convalescent patient; about ten were mild and one severe.

As for this clonotype: Antigen unknown.

Findings and caveats of the study: Looking at convalescent patients, 304 of their 307 vaccine-specific clones were spike mono-reactive.

Treatment here: approximately 9-day PBMC culture with coronavirus spike peptide pools or control peptides (ViraFEST assay). Peptide pools at 9.5 to 10 ug/ml, together with around 10 IU/ml IL-2, were added to cultures of 1.5 million to 2.5 million PBMCs per well. The Oncomine TCR Beta short-read assay generated sequence data from the DNA of cultured CD4+ T cells. The authors extracted genomic DNA from cultured CD4+ T cells. One entry per CDR3 protein, called by TCRdb with MiXCR from the PCR reads. The sample gives 15,000 to 20,000 distinct CDR3 sequences, roughly 49% of which show up once; approximately 4% is in the top ten. The germline gives CDR1 LNHDA, CDR2 SQIVND (reference sequence). The CDR3 is 17 amino acids. The V segment lost 5 bases and the J segment 5 bases; nucleotides outside the gene matches: 13.

The V and J genes are TRBV19 and TRBJ2-2; TRBD2 aligns across 8 bases. The specimen sequenced was CD4+ T cells from blood, cultured in vitro. The sequence derives from a human donor who had recovered from COVID-19. The DNA for the CDR3 is TGTGCCAGTAGTCCCCTCCCAGCGGGAGATTTTACCGGGGAGCTGTTTTTT. Translated, it gives CASSPLPAGDFTGELFF.